This TCR beta chain emerged from a study of identical twins (dated by TCRdb to 2016 to 2017). Study-level background: The study deep-sequenced TCR alpha and beta repertoires from monozygotic twins, unrelated adults of various ages and cord blood to test whether fetal clonotypes persist. To rule out contamination, the twin experiments were replicated at different times with different library preparation protocols. Broader findings and caveats from the paper: The excess sharing between twins in beta out-of-frame sequences was weaker because fewer shared sequences reduced the signal-to-noise ratio. Zero-insertion analyses could be partly confounded by invariant T cells such as MAIT and iNKT, although diverse VJ usage argued against such confounding for most clonotypes. Compared with coincidental sharing between unrelated individuals, out-of-frame TCR alpha sequences shared between twins had an excess of sequences with low generation probability. Fewer insertions were carried by abundant cord blood beta clonotypes; a weaker similar trend was observed in young adult naive repertoires, while no such trend was observed in memory repertoires. Because the same donors could not be followed over many years, the conclusions relied on cross-sectional statistical analysis. Recombination models systematically underestimated out-of-frame TCR alpha sharing in monozygotic twins but agreed with sharing between unrelated individuals.

Notes on this clonotype: No antigen is known for it. The sample holds no much larger clone one base away, and base qualities are not on file.

The germline V gene (reference sequence) sets CDR1 to LNHNV and CDR2 to YYDKDF. Spanning cysteine to phenylalanine, the CDR3 consists of 15 amino acids. Left in the record is the CDR3 DNA by itself, 45 bases read in frame from the first base. The trim is 2 bases for V and 3 bases for J, with a gap of 13 bases between the germline ends. Only healthy Caucasian donors were included. Miltenyi CD45RO+ enrichment and human naive T-cell isolation kits were used to isolate memory (CD45RO+) and naive T cells from PBMC. Library preparation employed 5' RACE. Instrument on record: Illumina HiSeq 2000. Template switching added a universal primer binding site, and the final cDNA carried a unique molecular identifier that allowed TCR cDNA molecules to be counted accurately. First-strand cDNA for TCR alpha and beta chains was synthesized from specific primers in the conserved constant-segment region. To control for contamination, each cDNA library was double barcoded with a SMART-Mk sample barcode plus Illumina barcodes. TruSeq adapter sequences along with Illumina sample barcodes were introduced in two successive PCR steps. The Illumina HiSeq platform was used with custom primers to sequence TCR alpha and beta cDNA libraries. Regarding the original processing steps: MiGEC was used to process raw reads and extract unique molecular identifiers, and MiXCR was used to find CDR3 positions. For each individual, recombination models were inferred using an EM algorithm with the repgenHMM and IGoR tools. Shared clonotypes were analyzed with the tcR package in R, and sharing was normalized by the product of cloneset sizes. Out-of-frame nonproductive sequences were analyzed to study raw recombination free of thymic and clonal selection effects. TCRdb applied fastp at Q25 and MiXCR to the public reads, then kept only in-frame beta chains. Entries are consolidated by CDR3 protein sequence, retaining the most common genes and DNA. The V and J calls shown here were made by TCRdb, not taken from the authors' results. The sample data list about 240,000 distinct CDR3 sequences, and roughly a tenth of these were observed just once. In total, the top ten clones hold more than 8% of the sample.

Sequencing input: memory T cells sorted from blood. The sample's cell subset or site label, in plain terms: CD45RO+ enriched T cells. The sequence is built from TRBV15 and TRBJ1-2; 5 matching bases give a weak D call of TRBD1. The sequence came from a man in his forties or fifties in good health. The nucleotide sequence reads TGTGCCACCAGCAGAATTGGGGGGGAACACTATGGCTACACCTTC. Translation gives CATSRIGGEHYGYTF.